This TCR beta chain was recovered during a study of T cell repertoires in cytomegalovirus infection. On the study more broadly: Both CMV infection and a matching HLA type were indicated by public TCR beta signatures. Study-wide points: Summed public TCR beta family frequency identified CMV carriers bearing the relevant HLA. Dominating the ex vivo response were HLA-C-restricted CMV-specific TCR beta clonotypes.

TCRdb independently ran MiXCR on the reads; one entry per CDR3 protein. This sample has under 350,000 distinct CDR3 sequences, with 9% to 9.5% found just once. The germline CDR1 and CDR2 sequences are SGHTA and FQGNSA. The CDR3 extends over 16 amino acids. V was trimmed by 6 bases and J by 7 bases, leaving 25 bases between them. This clonotype came up many times. Its antigen remains unknown. The specimen was PBMCs. The chain carries TRBV7-2 and TRBJ2-7; D may be TRBD2 (7 bases). The clonotype was recovered from a human donor in good health (CMV status not recorded). Some clones in this sample may be carry-over from other donors' samples. The CDR3 sequence: CASRPRGGGAWREQYF. For the CDR3, the DNA is TGTGCCAGCAGACCCAGAGGAGGGGGGGCATGGAGGGAGCAGTACTTC.